The 3 T cell receptor beta chains presented below share a single source sample, sequenced in a study of T-cell reconstitution after alpha-beta-depleted transplantation in children. A library of TCRbeta sequences, prepared with unique molecular identifiers, was generated. TCRdb passed the PCR reads through MiXCR, listing each CDR3 protein once. The sample consists of 700,000 or so distinct CDR3 sequences, about 12% of them appearing once. The sample consisted of PBMCs, taken before TCRalphabeta/CD19-depleted stem cell transplant. All receptors come from a girl aged 2-9 years with congenital amegakaryocytic thrombocytopenia, due to receive a stem cell transplant.

The chain recombines TRBV5-1 with TRBJ1-1; tentatively, D is TRBD1 (5 bases). Trimming left V 4 bases short and J 2 bases short, with 15 bases between. This CDR3 has 15 residues. Per the germline V gene, CDR1 is SGHRS and CDR2 is YFSETQ. Here the CDR3 DNA reads TGCGCCAGCAGCCCGGGACCCGGTGGCAACACTGAAGCTTTCTTT. It encodes CASSPGPGGNTEAFF.

This clonotype was picked up a small number of times. The chain carries TRBV6-5 and TRBJ2-5; tentatively, D is TRBD1 (6 bases). This CDR3 spans 18 amino acids. Germline V gene sequence: CDR1 MNHEY, CDR2 SVGAGI. V gave up 0 bases and J gave up 2 bases, with 19 bases separating them. CDR3 bases: TGTGCCAGCAGTTACTCTTCGACCGATACAGGGTCTCAAGAGACCCAGTACTTC. It yields the protein CASSYSSTDTGSQETQYF.

This clonotype has just a few counts. The rearrangement uses TRBV10-3 and TRBJ2-2; D remains unclear. V lost 2 bases and J 1 base, leaving 8 bases between the germline ends. Germline CDR1 and CDR2: ENHRY and SYGVKD. The CDR3 totals 15 residues. Written as DNA, the CDR3 is TGTGCCATCAGTGAGCCGAGACAGAACACCGGGGAGCTGTTTTTT. Translation gives CAISEPRQNTGELFF.